This T cell receptor beta chain derives from a study of blood T cell repertoires in COVID-19. Overall study context: Sample material is recorded as cDNA or gDNA derived from T cells, B-cell-depleted T cells, or PBMCs.

TCRdb's copy holds only in-frame clones and misses some; the assay was immunoSEQ multiplex PCR. The sample contains 150,000 to 200,000 clones, 70% to 90% of which appear only once. This TCR was recovered from an older man with active or convalescent COVID-19. Sequencing input: peripheral blood.

The CDR3 DNA is TGTGCCAGCAGCGCAGACGAGACGGGGCCCCAGCATTTT. Protein: CASSADETGPQHF. The rearrangement uses TRBV5-6 and TRBJ1-5; no clear D gene. Trimming took off 4 bases at V and 9 bases at J, with 14 bases between the two ends. CDR3 length: 13 residues. Germline CDR1 reads SGHDT; CDR2 reads YYEEEE.